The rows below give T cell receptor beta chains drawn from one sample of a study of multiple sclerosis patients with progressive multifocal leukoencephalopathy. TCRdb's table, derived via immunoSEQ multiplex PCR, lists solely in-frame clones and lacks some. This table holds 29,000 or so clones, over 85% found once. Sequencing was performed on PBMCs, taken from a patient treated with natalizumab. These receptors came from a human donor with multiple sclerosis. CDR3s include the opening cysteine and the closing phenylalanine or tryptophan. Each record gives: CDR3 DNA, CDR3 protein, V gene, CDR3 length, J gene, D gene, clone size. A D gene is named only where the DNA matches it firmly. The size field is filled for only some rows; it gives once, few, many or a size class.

CDR3nt: TGTGCCAGCAAATCTTACACTTTAGGCGGGGGTGAGCAGTTCTTC
CDR3aa: CASKSYTLGGGEQFF
v_gene: TRBV25-1
len: 15
j_gene: TRBJ2-1
d_gene: TRBD2
abundance: once

CDR3nt: TGTGCCATCAGTGTACGGCAGGGGAACACTGAAGCTTTCTTT
CDR3aa: CAISVRQGNTEAFF
v_gene: TRBV10-3
len: 14
j_gene: TRBJ1-1
d_gene: .
abundance: few

CDR3nt: TGTGCCAGTAGGTCAACAGGGGCCCTAAATGAAAAACTGTTTTTT
CDR3aa: CASRSTGALNEKLFF
v_gene: TRBV19
len: 15
j_gene: TRBJ1-4
d_gene: TRBD1
abundance: .

CDR3nt: TGTGCCAGCAGCTTAGTGGGCCAACCTAGGGGGAACTATGGCTACACCTTC
CDR3aa: CASSLVGQPRGNYGYTF
v_gene: TRBV11-2
len: 17
j_gene: TRBJ1-2
d_gene: .
abundance: few

CDR3nt: TGTGCCAGCAGTACCCAGGGGACCTACGAGCAGTACTTC
CDR3aa: CASSTQGTYEQYF
v_gene: TRBV2
len: 13
j_gene: TRBJ2-7
d_gene: .
abundance: .

CDR3nt: TGTGCCAGCAGCTTCCAACTAGCGCCGGCGCAGTACTTC
CDR3aa: CASSFQLAPAQYF
v_gene: TRBV7-2
len: 13
j_gene: TRBJ2-7
d_gene: TRBD2
abundance: .

CDR3nt: TGTGCCAGCTCACCAAGGGCGGTGGAGCAGCCCCAGCATTTT
CDR3aa: CASSPRAVEQPQHF
v_gene: TRBV18
len: 14
j_gene: TRBJ1-5
d_gene: .
abundance: .

CDR3nt: TGTGCCAGCAGCGTAGGAGGAAGGGACAGGAGCGCCGAGCAGTACTTC
CDR3aa: CASSVGGRDRSAEQYF
v_gene: TRBV9
len: 16
j_gene: TRBJ2-7
d_gene: TRBD1
abundance: .

CDR3nt: TGCAGCGTTGGAGACAGGGGAGTCCTTGGCTACACCTTC
CDR3aa: CSVGDRGVLGYTF
v_gene: TRBV29-1
len: 13
j_gene: TRBJ1-2
d_gene: TRBD1
abundance: .

CDR3nt: TGTGCCAGCAGCCAAGACAGGGGTATTAAAATAACTGGGGCCAACGTCCTGACTTTC
CDR3aa: CASSQDRGIKITGANVLTF
v_gene: TRBV4-2
len: 19
j_gene: TRBJ2-6
d_gene: .
abundance: once

CDR3nt: TGCGCCAGCAGCTCCCGAACCTGGGACACCGGGGAGCTGTTTTTT
CDR3aa: CASSSRTWDTGELFF
v_gene: TRBV5-1
len: 15
j_gene: TRBJ2-2
d_gene: .
abundance: .

CDR3nt: TGCAGCGTTGAAGATTTGGGATCCGGGGAGCTGTTTTTT
CDR3aa: CSVEDLGSGELFF
v_gene: TRBV29-1
len: 13
j_gene: TRBJ2-2
d_gene: .
abundance: .

CDR3nt: TGTGCCAGCAGCTTAACAGGGCCGAACACTGAAGCTTTCTTT
CDR3aa: CASSLTGPNTEAFF
v_gene: TRBV11-1
len: 14
j_gene: TRBJ1-1
d_gene: .
abundance: once

CDR3nt: TGTGCTAGTGGCCAGACGACTAGCGGGAGCTCCTACGAGCAGTACTTC
CDR3aa: CASGQTTSGSSYEQYF
v_gene: TRBV12-5
len: 16
j_gene: TRBJ2-7
d_gene: TRBD2
abundance: .

CDR3nt: TGCGCCAGCAGCCCAGAGGCGGGAGGGATTACCGGGGAGCTGTTTTTT
CDR3aa: CASSPEAGGITGELFF
v_gene: TRBV5-1
len: 16
j_gene: TRBJ2-2
d_gene: TRBD2
abundance: .

CDR3nt: TGCGCCAGCAGTTTAGGTGCAACTAATGAAAAACTGTTTTTT
CDR3aa: CASSLGATNEKLFF
v_gene: TRBV5-1
len: 14
j_gene: TRBJ1-4
d_gene: .
abundance: .

CDR3nt: TGTGCCAGCAGCTTAGCGCTGGGGACTAGCGGGAGGAGAGATGAGCAGTTCTTC
CDR3aa: CASSLALGTSGRRDEQFF
v_gene: TRBV7-2
len: 18
j_gene: TRBJ2-1
d_gene: TRBD2
abundance: .

CDR3nt: TGTGCCAGCAGTTTTTTGGGGGTTGGAAACACCATATATTTT
CDR3aa: CASSFLGVGNTIYF
v_gene: TRBV28
len: 14
j_gene: TRBJ1-3
d_gene: .
abundance: .

CDR3nt: TGTGCCACCAGCACCCGGACTAGCGGGAGCGGCGAGCAGTTCTTC
CDR3aa: CATSTRTSGSGEQFF
v_gene: TRBV15
len: 15
j_gene: TRBJ2-1
d_gene: TRBD2
abundance: .

CDR3nt: TGTGCCACCAGTAGCTCCGGGGGTTCTGGGGCCAACGTCCTGACTTTC
CDR3aa: CATSSSGGSGANVLTF
v_gene: TRBV15
len: 16
j_gene: TRBJ2-6
d_gene: .
abundance: .

CDR3nt: TGTGCCACCAGGGACGACGCTTTCTCTGGAAACACCATATATTTT
CDR3aa: CATRDDAFSGNTIYF
v_gene: TRBV28
len: 15
j_gene: TRBJ1-3
d_gene: .
abundance: once

CDR3nt: TGTGCCAGCAGCTTCTTAGGAGGGTACGAGCAGTACTTC
CDR3aa: CASSFLGGYEQYF
v_gene: TRBV7-9
len: 13
j_gene: TRBJ2-7
d_gene: .
abundance: .

CDR3nt: TGTGCCAGCAGCGTAGAAGGAGGGACAGGATACGAGCAGTACTTC
CDR3aa: CASSVEGGTGYEQYF
v_gene: TRBV9
len: 15
j_gene: TRBJ2-7
d_gene: TRBD1
abundance: .

CDR3nt: TGTGCCAGCTCACCCGACAGCCTAGTAAACACTGAAGCTTTCTTT
CDR3aa: CASSPDSLVNTEAFF
v_gene: TRBV18
len: 15
j_gene: TRBJ1-1
d_gene: .
abundance: .

CDR3nt: TGCGCCAGCAGCCAAGATTTGGGTGACGGAAAATACTATGGCTACACCTTC
CDR3aa: CASSQDLGDGKYYGYTF
v_gene: TRBV4-3
len: 17
j_gene: TRBJ1-2
d_gene: .
abundance: .

CDR3nt: TGTGCCAGCAGCCAGGACAGTTCCCCAGATACGCAGTATTTT
CDR3aa: CASSQDSSPDTQYF
v_gene: TRBV11-2
len: 14
j_gene: TRBJ2-3
d_gene: .
abundance: .

CDR3nt: TGTGCCAGCAATCCAAACTTATTCGGTAGCAATCAGCCCCAGCATTTT
CDR3aa: CASNPNLFGSNQPQHF
v_gene: TRBV2
len: 16
j_gene: TRBJ1-5
d_gene: .
abundance: .

CDR3nt: TGCGCCAGCAGCCCTCCCGATCACACCGGGGAGCTGTTTTTT
CDR3aa: CASSPPDHTGELFF
v_gene: TRBV4-1
len: 14
j_gene: TRBJ2-2
d_gene: .
abundance: .

CDR3nt: TGTGCCAGCAGCACCGTGACAGGGGCTAATGAAAAACTGTTTTTT
CDR3aa: CASSTVTGANEKLFF
v_gene: TRBV7-2
len: 15
j_gene: TRBJ1-4
d_gene: TRBD1
abundance: .

CDR3nt: TGTGCCAGCAGTGAACTTTTGGGGCGGGGTGAGCAGTTCTTC
CDR3aa: CASSELLGRGEQFF
v_gene: TRBV6-4
len: 14
j_gene: TRBJ2-1
d_gene: .
abundance: .

CDR3nt: TGCAGCGTGGACAGCTTGAACACTGAAGCTTTCTTT
CDR3aa: CSVDSLNTEAFF
v_gene: TRBV29-1
len: 12
j_gene: TRBJ1-1
d_gene: .
abundance: .

CDR3nt: TGTGCCAGCAGCCCCAGGGTAATGGACTATGGCTACACCTTC
CDR3aa: CASSPRVMDYGYTF
v_gene: TRBV4-2
len: 14
j_gene: TRBJ1-2
d_gene: .
abundance: .